This T cell receptor beta chain was found in a study of early T cells in non-severe SARS-CoV-2 infection. Study-wide results and caveats: Lookups in VDJdb leaned toward anti-spike CD8 responses and missed private and CD4 specificities.

Individual cDNA molecules were tagged with unique molecular identifiers, the study reported. In TCRdb, the 5' RACE reads were re-called with MiXCR into one record per CDR3 protein. This sample has roughly 32,000 distinct CDR3 sequences; about 6.5% occur once, and the top ten carry approximately 7.2%. In its sample, this clonotype was seen a few times. The antigen is not known. The ends lost 7 bases at V and 1 base at J; junction bases unmatched: 5. From germline, CDR1 is SQVTM and CDR2 ANQGSEA. The CDR3 has 13 residues. The J gene is TRBJ1-1, the V gene TRBV29-1, with TRBD1 identical over 8 bases. The material sequenced was whole blood. The sequence came from an adult who was a healthcare worker with PCR-confirmed SARS-CoV-2 infection or an uninfected control (not recorded which). The CDR3 reads CSATTGANTEAFF. The CDR3 bases are TGCAGCGCCACGACAGGGGCGAACACTGAAGCTTTCTTT.